This entry concerns a single T cell receptor (beta chain). Its specificity is not known. With random hexamers, about 0.45 to 1 ug RNA was reverse transcribed. Each CDR3 protein gets one entry after TCRdb re-called the immunoSEQ multiplex PCR reads with MiXCR. Here the sample spans 80,000 to 90,000 distinct CDR3 sequences, about 95% being singletons. This sample stems from a study of CD8 T cells in Susac syndrome. The CDR3 runs 14 residues. Germline CDR1 reads DFQATT; CDR2 reads SNEGSKA (reference sequence). The germline V and J ends were trimmed by 3 bases and 3 bases, with 11 bases remaining between them. Study-level results: Peak Susac CD8+ clonal expansion was seen in TEMRA cells and active patients.

This chain connects TRBV20-1 to TRBJ2-2; possibly TRBD2 for D (5 bases). Material for sequencing was CD8+ T cells from PBMCs. This clonotype was obtained from a human donor with Susac syndrome. CDR3 sequence reads: CSARIRGDTGELFF. The CDR3 coding sequence is TGCAGTGCTAGGATTCGGGGAGACACCGGGGAGCTGTTTTTT.